Listed below are T cell receptor beta chains from one sample, sequenced in a study of radiotherapy plus CTLA-4 blockade in lung cancer. TCRdb's table, derived via immunoSEQ multiplex PCR, lists solely in-frame clones and lacks some. The sample has around 44,000 clones; about 86% are singletons. The sequencing here drew on peripheral blood, taken from a patient treated with radiotherapy plus ipilimumab. The source is a human donor with non-small cell lung cancer that progressed on radiotherapy plus ipilimumab. Some clones in this sample may be carry-over from other donors' samples. Each CDR3 is given with its conserved first and last residue. A D gene is named only where the DNA matches it firmly. Not every row has a clone size; where given, it reads once, few, many or a size class.

V gene: TRBV15
D gene: NA
clone size: once
J gene: TRBJ1-3
CDR3 DNA: TGTGCCACCAGCGGAGGGCAGGCTGGAAACACCATATATTTT
CDR3 protein: CATSGGQAGNTIYF

V gene: TRBV2
D gene: NA
clone size: NA
J gene: TRBJ1-1
CDR3 DNA: TGTGCCAGCAGTCCGGGACAAGGAGCTTTCTTT
CDR3 protein: CASSPGQGAFF

V gene: TRBV2
D gene: NA
clone size: NA
J gene: TRBJ1-1
CDR3 DNA: TGTGCCAGTGAAGAGGTCATGAACACTGAAGCTTTCTTT
CDR3 protein: CASEEVMNTEAFF

V gene: TRBV4-3
D gene: TRBD2
clone size: NA
J gene: TRBJ2-1
CDR3 DNA: TGCGCCAGCAGCCAAGAAGGCCTAGCGGGGTTCTACAATGAGCAGTTCTTC
CDR3 protein: CASSQEGLAGFYNEQFF

V gene: TRBV27
D gene: TRBD1
clone size: NA
J gene: TRBJ2-7
CDR3 DNA: TGTGCCAGCAGTTTAACTGGGACAGGGAACTACGAGCAGTACTTC
CDR3 protein: CASSLTGTGNYEQYF

V gene: TRBV2
D gene: NA
clone size: NA
J gene: TRBJ2-7
CDR3 DNA: TGTGCCGGTACGAGACAGGCTACCTACGAGCAGTACTTC
CDR3 protein: CAGTRQATYEQYF

V gene: TRBV10-3
D gene: NA
clone size: NA
J gene: TRBJ1-1
CDR3 DNA: TGTGCCACCAAGGGTGGTACCGGACAGTCCACTGAAGCTTTCTTT
CDR3 protein: CATKGGTGQSTEAFF

V gene: TRBV4-3
D gene: NA
clone size: NA
J gene: TRBJ2-1
CDR3 DNA: TGCGCCAGCAGTCCCCTTTCATCGGCGGAGGGCGGGAATGAGCAGTTCTTC
CDR3 protein: CASSPLSSAEGGNEQFF

V gene: TRBV5-1
D gene: TRBD2
clone size: NA
J gene: TRBJ2-3
CDR3 DNA: TGCGCCAGCAGCAAGGGACTAGCATCAGATACGCAGTATTTT
CDR3 protein: CASSKGLASDTQYF

V gene: TRBV4-3
D gene: NA
clone size: NA
J gene: TRBJ2-6
CDR3 DNA: TGCGCCAGCAGCCAAGATCCCCGGGCCCAGGGTTCAGGGGCCAACGTCCTGACTTTC
CDR3 protein: CASSQDPRAQGSGANVLTF

V gene: TRBV30
D gene: NA
clone size: NA
J gene: TRBJ2-1
CDR3 DNA: TGTGCCGGGAACAGGGACCCCTACAATGAGCAGTTCTTC
CDR3 protein: CAGNRDPYNEQFF

V gene: TRBV6-1
D gene: NA
clone size: NA
J gene: TRBJ2-3
CDR3 DNA: TGTGCCAGCAGGCCGGAAAAGGGGTTCACAGATACGCAGTATTTT
CDR3 protein: CASRPEKGFTDTQYF

V gene: TRBV7-2
D gene: TRBD1
clone size: NA
J gene: TRBJ1-2
CDR3 DNA: TGTGCCAGCAGCTCTGGACAGGGAAGGAATGGCTACACCTTC
CDR3 protein: CASSSGQGRNGYTF

V gene: TRBV6-4
D gene: NA
clone size: NA
J gene: TRBJ1-1
CDR3 DNA: TGTGCCAGCAGAAAAGAGGTGAACACTGAAGCTTTCTTT
CDR3 protein: CASRKEVNTEAFF

V gene: TRBV29-1
D gene: TRBD1
clone size: once
J gene: TRBJ1-4
CDR3 DNA: TGCAGCGTTCGGTTATGGGACAGTAATGAAAAACTGTTTTTT
CDR3 protein: CSVRLWDSNEKLFF

V gene: TRBV6-6
D gene: NA
clone size: NA
J gene: TRBJ1-1
CDR3 DNA: TGTGCCAGCAGTTACGGCGGACAGATGAACACTGAAGCTTTCTTT
CDR3 protein: CASSYGGQMNTEAFF

V gene: TRBV27
D gene: NA
clone size: NA
J gene: TRBJ1-2
CDR3 DNA: TGTGCCAGCAGTCTAAAACAGGGCTGGGGCTACACCTTC
CDR3 protein: CASSLKQGWGYTF

V gene: TRBV7-6
D gene: TRBD2
clone size: NA
J gene: TRBJ2-2
CDR3 DNA: TGTGCCAGCAGACGACTAGCGGGAGGGCCTTCCGGGGAGCTGTTTTTT
CDR3 protein: CASRRLAGGPSGELFF

V gene: TRBV7-2
D gene: NA
clone size: NA
J gene: TRBJ1-4
CDR3 DNA: TGTGCCAGCAGCTTAATGCAGATCCTTGATGAAAAACTGTTTTTT
CDR3 protein: CASSLMQILDEKLFF

V gene: TRBV5-4
D gene: TRBD2
clone size: NA
J gene: TRBJ2-7
CDR3 DNA: TGTGCCAGCAGCTTCGGGACTATAGAGCAGTACTTC
CDR3 protein: CASSFGTIEQYF

V gene: TRBV27
D gene: TRBD1
clone size: NA
J gene: TRBJ2-6
CDR3 DNA: TGTGCCAGCAGTTTATCGGGGAGCAGGGGGTTTATTTCTGGGGCCAACGTCCTGACTTTC
CDR3 protein: CASSLSGSRGFISGANVLTF

V gene: TRBV9
D gene: NA
clone size: NA
J gene: TRBJ2-1
CDR3 DNA: TGTGCCAGCAGCGCAGTCAATTTGGAGGGTGAGCAGTTCTTC
CDR3 protein: CASSAVNLEGEQFF

V gene: TRBV7-9
D gene: TRBD2
clone size: NA
J gene: TRBJ2-1
CDR3 DNA: TGTGCCAGCAGCTCCCCGGGACTAGCGGGAGGAAGGGCATACAATGAGCAGTTCTTC
CDR3 protein: CASSSPGLAGGRAYNEQFF

V gene: TRBV27
D gene: NA
clone size: NA
J gene: TRBJ2-1
CDR3 DNA: TGTGCCAGCAGTGGCATCCGCGGGTCCCCCCAGGGGGAGCAGTTCTTC
CDR3 protein: CASSGIRGSPQGEQFF

V gene: TRBV6-5
D gene: NA
clone size: NA
J gene: TRBJ1-1
CDR3 DNA: TGTGCCAGCAGCGAGAGACAGTTGAACACTGAAGCTTTCTTT
CDR3 protein: CASSERQLNTEAFF

V gene: TRBV2
D gene: NA
clone size: NA
J gene: TRBJ2-2
CDR3 DNA: TGTGCCAGCTCCACGCGAACTGTGAGAGGGGAGCTGTTTTTT
CDR3 protein: CASSTRTVRGELFF

V gene: TRBV21-1
D gene: NA
clone size: NA
J gene: TRBJ2-1
CDR3 DNA: TGTGCCAGCAGCAAAGGAGGACAATGGTCCAATGAGCAGTTCTTC
CDR3 protein: CASSKGGQWSNEQFF

V gene: TRBV27
D gene: NA
clone size: once
J gene: TRBJ1-4
CDR3 DNA: TGTGCCAGCAGTTTATACAGGGATGCAACTAATGAAAAACTGTTTTTT
CDR3 protein: CASSLYRDATNEKLFF

V gene: TRBV5-6
D gene: TRBD1
clone size: NA
J gene: TRBJ2-1
CDR3 DNA: TGTGCCAGCAGCTTCGGGACAGACGAGCAGTTCTTC
CDR3 protein: CASSFGTDEQFF

V gene: TRBV2
D gene: TRBD2
clone size: NA
J gene: TRBJ2-1
CDR3 DNA: TGTGCCAGCAGCGTCCTAGCGGGGGCCTACAATGAGCAGTTCTTC
CDR3 protein: CASSVLAGAYNEQFF

V gene: TRBV10-3
D gene: TRBD1
clone size: NA
J gene: TRBJ1-2
CDR3 DNA: TGTGCCATCAGTGAGACTATACAGGGGGCGGCGGGCTACACCTTC
CDR3 protein: CAISETIQGAAGYTF

V gene: TRBV5-1
D gene: NA
clone size: NA
J gene: TRBJ2-1
CDR3 DNA: TGCGCCAGCAGAGTGGGGACTTTCATCAATGAGCAGTTCTTC
CDR3 protein: CASRVGTFINEQFF

V gene: TRBV27
D gene: NA
clone size: NA
J gene: TRBJ1-3
CDR3 DNA: TGTGCCAGCAGTTTATCGGTGGCAACTGGAAACACCATATATTTT
CDR3 protein: CASSLSVATGNTIYF

V gene: TRBV15
D gene: TRBD1
clone size: NA
J gene: TRBJ2-3
CDR3 DNA: TGTGCCACCAGCAGAGCGCAGGGGGCAGGAGATACGCAGTATTTT
CDR3 protein: CATSRAQGAGDTQYF

V gene: TRBV27
D gene: NA
clone size: NA
J gene: TRBJ1-3
CDR3 DNA: TGTGCCAGCAGTTCCGGGTATGGTGCTGGAAACACCATATATTTT
CDR3 protein: CASSSGYGAGNTIYF

V gene: TRBV18
D gene: TRBD1
clone size: NA
J gene: TRBJ1-1
CDR3 DNA: TGTGCCAGCTCACCAAGAGGACAGGGGAACACTGAAGCTTTCTTT
CDR3 protein: CASSPRGQGNTEAFF

V gene: TRBV11-2
D gene: NA
clone size: NA
J gene: TRBJ2-7
CDR3 DNA: TGTGCCAGCAGCTTGGGAGGACCCGAGCAGTACTTC
CDR3 protein: CASSLGGPEQYF

V gene: TRBV5-1
D gene: NA
clone size: NA
J gene: TRBJ1-2
CDR3 DNA: TGCGCCAGCAGCTCGTCGAGTGGAGGCTATGGCTACACCTTC
CDR3 protein: CASSSSSGGYGYTF

V gene: TRBV11-2
D gene: NA
clone size: NA
J gene: TRBJ2-7
CDR3 DNA: TGTGCCAGCAGCTTAGGTACGGGCGAGCAGTACTTC
CDR3 protein: CASSLGTGEQYF

V gene: TRBV10-2
D gene: NA
clone size: NA
J gene: TRBJ1-5
CDR3 DNA: TGCGCCAGCAGCCCGGGACAAGCTCAGCCCCAGCATTTT
CDR3 protein: CASSPGQAQPQHF

V gene: TRBV11-2
D gene: NA
clone size: NA
J gene: TRBJ1-1
CDR3 DNA: TGTGCCAGCAGCTTAGCATGGATTACAGATGAAGCTTTCTTT
CDR3 protein: CASSLAWITDEAFF

V gene: TRBV5-1
D gene: NA
clone size: NA
J gene: TRBJ1-2
CDR3 DNA: TGCGCCAGCAGCTTGGATACAGGGTGGTATGGCTACACCTTC
CDR3 protein: CASSLDTGWYGYTF

V gene: TRBV11-2
D gene: TRBD2
clone size: once
J gene: TRBJ2-3
CDR3 DNA: TGTGCCAGCAGCCCCGGGACTAGCTCTCACACAGATACGCAGTATTTT
CDR3 protein: CASSPGTSSHTDTQYF

V gene: TRBV6-5
D gene: TRBD1
clone size: few
J gene: TRBJ2-7
CDR3 DNA: TGTGCCACCTATACAGGGGGCCCCTACGAGCAGTACTTC
CDR3 protein: CATYTGGPYEQYF

V gene: TRBV18
D gene: TRBD2
clone size: NA
J gene: TRBJ2-7
CDR3 DNA: TGTGCCAGCTCACCACCGGCACTAGCGGGAGAAATGCAGTACTTC
CDR3 protein: CASSPPALAGEMQYF

V gene: TRBV7-2
D gene: TRBD2
clone size: NA
J gene: TRBJ2-1
CDR3 DNA: TGTGCCAGCCGTACTAGCGGACCCTACAATGAGCAGTTCTTC
CDR3 protein: CASRTSGPYNEQFF

V gene: TRBV5-5
D gene: NA
clone size: NA
J gene: TRBJ1-1
CDR3 DNA: TGTGCCAGCAGCCCCACAGCAAACACTGAAGCTTTCTTT
CDR3 protein: CASSPTANTEAFF

V gene: TRBV5-3
D gene: NA
clone size: NA
J gene: TRBJ1-6
CDR3 DNA: TGTGCCAGGGTCGGGGCTGATGGACTAGGCACCCTCCACTTT
CDR3 protein: CARVGADGLGTLHF

V gene: TRBV23-1
D gene: NA
clone size: NA
J gene: TRBJ1-3
CDR3 DNA: TGCGCCAGCAGTCAATCTAAGACGGGTTCGGGAAACACCATATATTTT
CDR3 protein: CASSQSKTGSGNTIYF

V gene: TRBV5-1
D gene: NA
clone size: NA
J gene: TRBJ2-3
CDR3 DNA: TGCGCCAGCAGCTTGGCCGCGAGCACAGATACGCAGTATTTT
CDR3 protein: CASSLAASTDTQYF

V gene: TRBV5-1
D gene: TRBD1
clone size: NA
J gene: TRBJ2-2
CDR3 DNA: TGCGCCAGCAGCTCTACCCCTCAGACAGGGGCGGTCACCGGGGAGCTGTTTTTT
CDR3 protein: CASSSTPQTGAVTGELFF

V gene: TRBV30
D gene: TRBD2
clone size: NA
J gene: TRBJ2-3
CDR3 DNA: TGTGCCGGCTTGACTAGCGGGAGGGGAGATACGCAGTATTTT
CDR3 protein: CAGLTSGRGDTQYF

V gene: TRBV9
D gene: TRBD2
clone size: NA
J gene: TRBJ2-3
CDR3 DNA: TGTGCCAGCAGCGGATTAGCGGGGAGCACAGATACGCAGTATTTT
CDR3 protein: CASSGLAGSTDTQYF

V gene: TRBV5-1
D gene: TRBD2
clone size: NA
J gene: TRBJ2-5
CDR3 DNA: TGCGCCAGCAGCTTGGGGGGACGAGCGGGAGTTGGCCAAGAGACCCAGTACTTC
CDR3 protein: CASSLGGRAGVGQETQYF

V gene: TRBV4-3
D gene: TRBD2
clone size: NA
J gene: TRBJ2-2
CDR3 DNA: TGCGCCAGCAGCCAAGAAGGGGCCGGGGGGGGCACCGGGGAGCTGTTTTTT
CDR3 protein: CASSQEGAGGGTGELFF

V gene: TRBV21-1
D gene: NA
clone size: NA
J gene: TRBJ1-1
CDR3 DNA: TGTGCCAGCAGCCGGTTGAACACTGAAGCTTTCTTT
CDR3 protein: CASSRLNTEAFF

V gene: TRBV2
D gene: TRBD2
clone size: NA
J gene: TRBJ2-3
CDR3 DNA: TGTGCCAGCAGTCAAGGGGCTAGCGGGGGGCAGACAGATACGCAGTATTTT
CDR3 protein: CASSQGASGGQTDTQYF

V gene: TRBV5-6
D gene: NA
clone size: NA
J gene: TRBJ1-3
CDR3 DNA: TGTGCCAGCAGGCCGATGACAACCTCCCTCTCTGGAAACACCATATATTTT
CDR3 protein: CASRPMTTSLSGNTIYF

V gene: TRBV30
D gene: TRBD2
clone size: NA
J gene: TRBJ2-1
CDR3 DNA: TGTGCCTGGTCGACTAGCGGGAATTGGCAGTTCTTC
CDR3 protein: CAWSTSGNWQFF

V gene: TRBV30
D gene: NA
clone size: NA
J gene: TRBJ2-5
CDR3 DNA: TGTGCCTGGAGTATCTCCCGGACTGGCCTGTACCAAGAGACCCAGTACTTC
CDR3 protein: CAWSISRTGLYQETQYF